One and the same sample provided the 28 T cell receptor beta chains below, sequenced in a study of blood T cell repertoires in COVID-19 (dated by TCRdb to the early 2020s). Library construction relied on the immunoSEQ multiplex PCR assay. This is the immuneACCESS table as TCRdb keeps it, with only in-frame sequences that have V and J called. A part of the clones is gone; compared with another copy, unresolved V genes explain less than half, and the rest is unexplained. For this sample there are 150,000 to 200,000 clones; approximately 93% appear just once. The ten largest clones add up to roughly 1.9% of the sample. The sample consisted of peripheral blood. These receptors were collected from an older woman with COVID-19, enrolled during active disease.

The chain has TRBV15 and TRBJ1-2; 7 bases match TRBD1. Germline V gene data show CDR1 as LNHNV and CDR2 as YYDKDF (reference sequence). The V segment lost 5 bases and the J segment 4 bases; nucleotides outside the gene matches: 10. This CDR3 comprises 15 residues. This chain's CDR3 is CATSQGLKGAYGYTF. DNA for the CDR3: TGTGCCACCAGCCAGGGTTTAAAGGGGGCCTATGGCTACACCTTC.

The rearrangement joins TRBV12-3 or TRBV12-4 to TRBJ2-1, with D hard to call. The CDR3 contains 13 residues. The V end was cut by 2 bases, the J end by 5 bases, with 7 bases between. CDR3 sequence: CASSLFLDNEQFF. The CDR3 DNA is TGTGCCAGCAGTTTATTTCTCGACAATGAGCAGTTCTTC.

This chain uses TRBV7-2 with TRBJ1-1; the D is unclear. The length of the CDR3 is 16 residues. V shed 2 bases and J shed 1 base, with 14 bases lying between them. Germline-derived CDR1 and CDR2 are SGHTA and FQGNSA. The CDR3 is CASSLFVVGENTEAFF. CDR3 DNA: TGTGCCAGCAGCTTATTTGTGGTTGGAGAGAACACTGAAGCTTTCTTT.

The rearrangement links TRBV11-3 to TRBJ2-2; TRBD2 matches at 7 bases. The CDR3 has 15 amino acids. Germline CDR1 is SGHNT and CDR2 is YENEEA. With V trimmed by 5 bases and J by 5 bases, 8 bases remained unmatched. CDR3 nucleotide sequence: TGTGCCAGCAGCCCTGGGGAGGGAAGGACCGGGGAGCTGTTTTTT. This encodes CASSPGEGRTGELFF. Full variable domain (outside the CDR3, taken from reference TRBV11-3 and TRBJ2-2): EAGVVQSPRYKIIEKKQPVAFWCNPISGHNTLYWYLQNLGQGPELLIRYENEEAVDDSQLPKDRFSAERLKGVDSTLKIQPAELGDSAVYLCASSPGEGRTGELFFGEGSRLTVL.

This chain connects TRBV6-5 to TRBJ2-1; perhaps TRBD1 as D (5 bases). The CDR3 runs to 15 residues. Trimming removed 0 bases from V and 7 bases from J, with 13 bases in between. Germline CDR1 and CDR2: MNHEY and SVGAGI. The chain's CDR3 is CASSYSPTVPNEQFF. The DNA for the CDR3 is TGTGCCAGCAGTTACTCGCCGACAGTGCCTAATGAGCAGTTCTTC.

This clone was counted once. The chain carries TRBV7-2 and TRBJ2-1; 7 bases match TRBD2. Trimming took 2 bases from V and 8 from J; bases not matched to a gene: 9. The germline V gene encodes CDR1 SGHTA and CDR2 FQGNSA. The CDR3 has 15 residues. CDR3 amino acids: CASSLPRRGKHEQFF. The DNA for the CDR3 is TGTGCCAGCAGCTTACCGAGGCGGGGGAAGCATGAGCAGTTCTTC.

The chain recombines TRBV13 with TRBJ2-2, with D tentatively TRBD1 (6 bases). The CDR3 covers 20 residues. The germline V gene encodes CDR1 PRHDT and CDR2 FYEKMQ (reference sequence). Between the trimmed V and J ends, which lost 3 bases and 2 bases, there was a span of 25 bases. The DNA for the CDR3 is TGTGCCAGCAGCTTGCTCTTACCCTGGACAGAAAGCTTAAACACCGGGGAGCTGTTTTTT. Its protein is CASSLLLPWTESLNTGELFF.

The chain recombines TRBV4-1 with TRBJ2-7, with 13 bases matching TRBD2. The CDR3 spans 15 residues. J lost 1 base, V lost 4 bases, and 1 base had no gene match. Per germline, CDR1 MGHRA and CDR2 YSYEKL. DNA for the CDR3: TGCGCCAGCAGCCGGACTAGCGGGGGATCCTACGAGCAGTACTTC. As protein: CASSRTSGGSYEQYF.

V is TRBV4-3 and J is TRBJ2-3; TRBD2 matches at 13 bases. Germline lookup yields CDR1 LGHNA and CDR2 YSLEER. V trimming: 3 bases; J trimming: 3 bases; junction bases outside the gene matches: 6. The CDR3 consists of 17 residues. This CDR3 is CASSHPGTSGETDTQYF. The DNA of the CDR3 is TGCGCCAGCAGCCATCCCGGGACTAGCGGGGAGACAGATACGCAGTATTTT.

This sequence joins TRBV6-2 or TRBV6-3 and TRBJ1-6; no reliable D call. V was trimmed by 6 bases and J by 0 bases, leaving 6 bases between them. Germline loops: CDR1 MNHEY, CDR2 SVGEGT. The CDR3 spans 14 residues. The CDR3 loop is CASSRSSYNSPLHF. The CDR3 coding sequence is TGTGCCAGCAGCCGGAGCTCCTATAATTCACCCCTCCACTTT.

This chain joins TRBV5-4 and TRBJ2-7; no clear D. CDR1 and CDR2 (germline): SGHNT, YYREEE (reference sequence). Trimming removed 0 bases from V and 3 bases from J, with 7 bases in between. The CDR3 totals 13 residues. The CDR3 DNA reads TGTGCCAGCAGCTTGGGGCAGAACTACGAGCAGTACTTC. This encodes CASSLGQNYEQYF.

CDR3 in amino acids: CATGGTTDTQYF. For the CDR3, the DNA is TGTGCCACCGGCGGGACCACAGATACGCAGTATTTT. V and J are TRBV10-3 and TRBJ2-3; D might be TRBD2 (6 bases). The germline V gene encodes CDR1 ENHRY and CDR2 SYGVKD. The V and J ends lost 10 bases and 2 bases respectively, with 10 bases between them. This CDR3 has 12 residues.

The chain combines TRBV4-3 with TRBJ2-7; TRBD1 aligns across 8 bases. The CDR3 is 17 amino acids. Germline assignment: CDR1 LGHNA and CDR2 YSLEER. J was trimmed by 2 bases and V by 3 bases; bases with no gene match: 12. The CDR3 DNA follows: TGCGCCAGCAGCCAGAGGGGCCACAGGGGGTTCCCCTACGAGCAGTACTTC. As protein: CASSQRGHRGFPYEQYF.

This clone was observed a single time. CDR3 in amino acids: CASSITGQETQYF. CDR3 DNA sequence: TGTGCCAGTAGTATCACGGGACAAGAGACCCAGTACTTC. This chain connects TRBV19 to TRBJ2-5; tentatively, D is TRBD2 (5 bases). Trimming left V 3 bases short and J 2 bases short, with 7 bases between. Germline V gene sequence: CDR1 LNHDA, CDR2 SQIVND (reference sequence). CDR3 size: 13 residues.

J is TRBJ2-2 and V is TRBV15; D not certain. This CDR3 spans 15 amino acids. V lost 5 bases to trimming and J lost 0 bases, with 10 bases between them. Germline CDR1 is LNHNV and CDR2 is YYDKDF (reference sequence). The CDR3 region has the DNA TGTGCCACCAGCGGGCTGACACCGAACACCGGGGAGCTGTTTTTT. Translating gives CATSGLTPNTGELFF.

The CDR3 spells CASSPGTGVPEQYF. Written as DNA, the CDR3 is TGTGCCAGCAGCCCCGGGACAGGGGTGCCCGAGCAGTACTTC. V usage is TRBV11-3 and J usage is TRBJ2-7; TRBD1 aligns across 10 bases. From germline, CDR1 is SGHNT and CDR2 YENEEA. V was clipped by 5 bases and J by 6 bases; unmatched bases: 7. CDR3 length: 14 amino acids.

The CDR3 nucleotides are TGCGCCAGCAGCCAAGCGGGGGGGCGAGAGACCCAGTACTTC. This gives the protein CASSQAGGRETQYF. J is TRBJ2-5 and V is TRBV4-1, with 8 nucleotides matching TRBD2. Trimming cost V 1 base and J 4 bases; bases outside gene matches: 2. The CDR3 length is 14 residues. Per germline, CDR1 MGHRA and CDR2 YSYEKL.

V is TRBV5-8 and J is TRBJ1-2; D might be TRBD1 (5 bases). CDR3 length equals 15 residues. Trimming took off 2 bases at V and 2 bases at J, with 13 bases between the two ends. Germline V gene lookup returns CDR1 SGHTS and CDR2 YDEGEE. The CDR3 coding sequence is TGTGCCAGCAGCTTTGGACAAGAAAGGAACTATGGCTACACCTTC. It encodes CASSFGQERNYGYTF.

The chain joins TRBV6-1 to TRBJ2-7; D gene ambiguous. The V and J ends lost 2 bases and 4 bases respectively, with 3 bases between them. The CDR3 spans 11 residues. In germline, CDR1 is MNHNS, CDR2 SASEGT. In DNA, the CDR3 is TGTGCCAGCAGTGAACTATACGAGCAGTACTTC. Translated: CASSELYEQYF.

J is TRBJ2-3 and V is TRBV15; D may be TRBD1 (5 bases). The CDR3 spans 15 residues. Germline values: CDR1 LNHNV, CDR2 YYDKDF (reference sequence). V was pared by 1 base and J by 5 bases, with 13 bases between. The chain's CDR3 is CATSRGGSLQDTQYF. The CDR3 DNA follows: TGTGCCACCAGCAGAGGGGGCTCCTTACAAGATACGCAGTATTTT.

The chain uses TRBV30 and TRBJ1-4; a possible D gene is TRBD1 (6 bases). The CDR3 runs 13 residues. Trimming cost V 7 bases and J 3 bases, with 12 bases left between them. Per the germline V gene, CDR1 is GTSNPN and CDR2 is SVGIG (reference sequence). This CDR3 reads CAYTGTPNEKLFF. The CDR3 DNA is TGTGCCTACACAGGGACGCCTAATGAAAAACTGTTTTTT.

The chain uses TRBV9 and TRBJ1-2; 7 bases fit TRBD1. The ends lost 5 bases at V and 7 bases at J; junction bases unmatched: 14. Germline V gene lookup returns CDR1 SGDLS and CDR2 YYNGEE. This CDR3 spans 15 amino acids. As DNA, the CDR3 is TGTGCCAGCAGTCCCTCCCCGGGACAGACATTTGGCTACACCTTC. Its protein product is CASSPSPGQTFGYTF.

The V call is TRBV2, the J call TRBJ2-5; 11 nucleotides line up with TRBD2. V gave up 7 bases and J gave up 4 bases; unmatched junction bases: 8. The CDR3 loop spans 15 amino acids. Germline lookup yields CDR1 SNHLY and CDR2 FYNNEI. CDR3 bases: TGTGCCAGCACTCTAGCGGGGGGTGGTCGAGAGACCCAGTACTTC. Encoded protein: CASTLAGGGRETQYF.

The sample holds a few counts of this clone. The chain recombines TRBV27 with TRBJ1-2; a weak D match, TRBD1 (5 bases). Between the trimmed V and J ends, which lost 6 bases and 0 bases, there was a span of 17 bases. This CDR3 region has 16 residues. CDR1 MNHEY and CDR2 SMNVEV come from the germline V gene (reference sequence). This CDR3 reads CASRGFRAGTNYGYTF. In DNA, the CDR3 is TGTGCCAGCAGAGGCTTCCGGGCAGGGACTAACTATGGCTACACCTTC.

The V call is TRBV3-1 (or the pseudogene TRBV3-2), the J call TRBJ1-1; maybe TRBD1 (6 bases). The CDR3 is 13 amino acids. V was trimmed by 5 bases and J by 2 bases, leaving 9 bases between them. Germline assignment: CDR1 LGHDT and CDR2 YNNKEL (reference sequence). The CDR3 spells CASSGQINTEAFF. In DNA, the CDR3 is TGTGCCAGCAGCGGACAGATCAACACTGAAGCTTTCTTT.

Written as DNA, the CDR3 is TGTGCCAGTAGCACCACAGGGAAGTGGAGCAATCAGCCCCAGCATTTT. Translation gives CASSTTGKWSNQPQHF. The V call is TRBV19, the J call TRBJ1-5; weak D call: TRBD1 (6 bases). The CDR3 extends over 16 amino acids. Germline assignment: CDR1 LNHDA and CDR2 SQIVND (reference sequence). Trimming left V 6 bases short and J 1 base short, with 16 bases between.

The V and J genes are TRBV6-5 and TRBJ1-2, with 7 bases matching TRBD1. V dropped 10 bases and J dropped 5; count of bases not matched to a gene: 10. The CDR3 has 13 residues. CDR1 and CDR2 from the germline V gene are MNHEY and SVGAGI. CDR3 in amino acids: CATQTGARYGYTF. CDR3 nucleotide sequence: TGTGCCACCCAAACAGGGGCTAGGTATGGCTACACCTTC.

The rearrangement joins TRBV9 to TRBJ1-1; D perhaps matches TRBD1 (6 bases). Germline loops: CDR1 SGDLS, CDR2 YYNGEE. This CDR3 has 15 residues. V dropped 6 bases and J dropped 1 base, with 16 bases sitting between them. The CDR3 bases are TGTGCCAGCACGAGGTCAGGGGCCGCGAACACTGAAGCTTTCTTT. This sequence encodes CASTRSGAANTEAFF.